This T cell receptor (beta chain) was recovered during a study of patients and donors after allogeneic stem cell transplantation. This clonotype was seen a few times. This CDR3 region has 12 residues. The germline V gene encodes CDR1 SGHTA and CDR2 FQGNSA. The V and J ends lost 3 bases and 6 bases respectively, with 6 bases between them. TCRdb processed the RT-PCR reads anew with MiXCR; each CDR3 protein has one entry. The repertoire includes over 400,000 distinct CDR3 sequences, more than 15% of them detected once, and over 6% sits in the top ten. The sequence was obtained from a human donor who was either an allogeneic HSCT recipient or a stem cell or donor lymphocyte infusion donor (not recorded which). It is not recorded whose cells these are; they may come from a transplant donor. Sequencing was performed on blood, either unsorted or a sorted T cell fraction (not recorded which). V is TRBV7-2 and J is TRBJ1-5; D is uncertain. The chain's CDR3 is CASSFRGQPQHF. The CDR3 bases are TGTGCCAGCAGCTTTCGGGGTCAGCCCCAGCATTTT.